Listed below are T cell receptor beta chains from one sample, sequenced in a study of Graves' ophthalmopathy and Graves' hyperthyroidism. TCRdb re-called the multiplex PCR reads with MiXCR, one entry per CDR3 protein. The profile covers approximately 700,000 distinct CDR3 sequences, with around 40% appearing a single time and 40% to 45% taken by the ten largest. What was sequenced was peripheral blood. The source is an adult man with Graves' ophthalmopathy. Both conserved end residues are part of each CDR3. The D gene is left open where the match is weak. For some rows the clone size is stated as once, few or many, or as a class when expanded; others skip it.

size: .
J: TRBJ2-1
V: TRBV7-9
D: .
CDR3: CATSPRRDPSYNEQFF
DNA: TGTGCCACCAGCCCGAGGAGGGACCCGAGCTACAATGAGCAGTTCTTC

size: many
J: TRBJ2-6
V: TRBV15
D: .
CDR3: CATSRDPDGANVLTF
DNA: TGTGCCACCAGCAGAGATCCCGACGGGGCCAACGTCCTGACTTTC

size: few
J: TRBJ2-5
V: TRBV7-9
D: TRBD1
CDR3: CASSLVLGGRETQYF
DNA: TGTGCCAGCAGCTTAGTACTAGGGGGCAGGGAGACCCAGTACTTC

size: .
J: TRBJ2-5
V: TRBV5-4
D: TRBD2
CDR3: CASSPSPSGGGQETQHF
DNA: TGTGCCAGCAGCCCCTCCCCTAGCGGGGGAGGACAAGAGACCCAGCACTTC

size: .
J: TRBJ1-1
V: TRBV25-1
D: .
CDR3: CASSYNWGDTEAFF
DNA: TGTGCCAGCAGTTACAATTGGGGGGACACTGAAGCTTTCTTT

size: once
J: TRBJ2-7
V: TRBV9
D: TRBD2
CDR3: CASSQDPLAGAYEQYF
DNA: TGCGCCAGCAGCCAAGATCCTCTAGCGGGGGCCTACGAGCAGTACTTC

size: .
J: TRBJ2-3
V: TRBV20-1
D: .
CDR3: CSARSRLFSTDTQYF
DNA: TGCAGTGCTAGAAGTCGGTTATTTAGCACAGATACGCAGTATTTT

size: many
J: TRBJ2-7
V: TRBV7-2
D: .
CDR3: CASSLATGGDEQYF
DNA: TGTGCCAGCAGCTTAGCGACAGGCGGCGACGAGCAGTACTTC

size: many
J: TRBJ1-2
V: TRBV29-1
D: .
CDR3: CSVEHRGHYGYTF
DNA: TGCAGCGTTGAACATCGAGGACACTATGGCTACACCTTC

size: .
J: TRBJ1-6
V: TRBV2
D: TRBD1
CDR3: CASRDRQGLYNSPLHF
DNA: TGTGCCAGCAGGGACAGACAGGGACTCTATAATTCACCCCTCCACTTT

size: .
J: TRBJ2-2
V: TRBV25-1
D: TRBD1
CDR3: CASSLTGRAATGELFF
DNA: TGTGCCAGCAGCTTGACAGGGCGCGCCGCGACCGGGGAGCTGTTTTTT

size: few
J: TRBJ2-7
V: TRBV29-1
D: TRBD1
CDR3: CSVEGYRGTNYEQYF
DNA: TGCAGCGTTGAAGGCTACAGGGGCACGAACTACGAGCAGTACTTC

size: many
J: TRBJ2-5
V: TRBV11-2
D: .
CDR3: CASSRGGKETQYF
DNA: TGCGCCAGCAGTCGAGGGGGAAAGGAGACCCAGTACTTC

size: many
J: TRBJ2-5
V: TRBV7-9
D: .
CDR3: CASSSFGRQPEAQYF
DNA: TGTGCCAGCAGCTCATTCGGGCGTCAACCAGAGGCCCAGTACTTC

size: many
J: TRBJ2-7
V: TRBV10-3
D: .
CDR3: CAIRQELNYEQYF
DNA: TGTGCCATCAGACAGGAACTAAACTACGAGCAGTACTTC

size: .
J: TRBJ1-4
V: TRBV10-3
D: .
CDR3: CAIAPDTGGYEKLFF
DNA: TGTGCCATCGCCCCTGATACCGGGGGCTATGAAAAACTGTTTTTT

size: .
J: TRBJ1-1
V: TRBV5-5
D: TRBD1
CDR3: CASSLGTGDMNTEAFF
DNA: TGTGCCAGCAGCTTGGGGACAGGGGATATGAACACTGAAGCTTTCTTT

size: .
J: TRBJ2-2
V: TRBV7-3
D: .
CDR3: CATRRNTGELFF
DNA: TGTGCCACCCGTCGAAACACCGGGGAGCTGTTTTTT

size: .
J: TRBJ1-2
V: TRBV6-2/TRBV6-3
D: .
CDR3: CATGDWPKYGYTF
DNA: TGTGCGACGGGTGACTGGCCGAAGTATGGCTACACCTTC

size: .
J: TRBJ1-1
V: TRBV7-9
D: .
CDR3: CASSLPQGRVAAEAFF
DNA: TGTGCCAGCAGCCTACCACAGGGACGGGTTGCGGCTGAAGCTTTCTTT

size: many
J: TRBJ1-6
V: TRBV4-3
D: .
CDR3: CASGTRVNSPLHF
DNA: TGCGCCAGCGGTACCAGGGTCAATTCACCCCTCCACTTT

size: .
J: TRBJ1-2
V: TRBV25-1
D: TRBD1
CDR3: CASSAGDRDYGYTF
DNA: TGTGCCAGCAGTGCTGGCGACAGGGACTATGGCTACACCTTC

size: .
J: TRBJ2-5
V: TRBV7-3
D: .
CDR3: CASSQQPGNQETQYF
DNA: TGTGCCAGCAGCCAACAACCGGGAAACCAAGAGACCCAGTACTTC

size: .
J: TRBJ1-1
V: TRBV29-1
D: TRBD1
CDR3: CSTGQGLAFF
DNA: TGCAGTACGGGACAGGGCCTAGCTTTCTTT

size: .
J: TRBJ2-5
V: TRBV24-1
D: TRBD2
CDR3: CATSDPPGTSGRVRETQYF
DNA: TGTGCCACCAGTGATCCACCCGGGACTAGCGGGAGGGTAAGGGAGACCCAGTACTTC

size: .
J: TRBJ1-2
V: TRBV6-1
D: .
CDR3: CASSEAADSGGYTF
DNA: TGTGCCAGCAGTGAAGCCGCGGATTCGGGGGGCTACACCTTC

size: many
J: TRBJ2-5
V: TRBV7-6
D: .
CDR3: CASSRKETQYF
DNA: TGTGCCAGCAGCCGAAAAGAGACCCAGTACTTC

size: .
J: TRBJ1-1
V: TRBV6-5
D: TRBD1
CDR3: CASTLFLRDRSFF
DNA: TGTGCCAGCACCCTCTTTCTCCGGGACAGGTCTTTCTTT

size: .
J: TRBJ2-5
V: TRBV7-2
D: TRBD1
CDR3: CASSLGGQGLQETQYF
DNA: TGTGCCAGCAGCTTAGGTGGACAGGGGCTTCAAGAGACCCAGTACTTC

size: once
J: TRBJ1-4
V: TRBV10-3
D: TRBD1
CDR3: CASSYPPTGEREKLFF
DNA: TGTGCCAGCAGTTACCCCCCGACAGGGGAGCGAGAAAAACTGTTTTTT

size: .
J: TRBJ1-3
V: TRBV12-3/TRBV12-4
D: .
CDR3: CASSLRGYSGNTIYF
DNA: TGTGCCAGCAGTTTACGGGGGTACTCTGGAAACACCATATATTTT

size: few
J: TRBJ1-1
V: TRBV6-1
D: TRBD1
CDR3: CASSARDRVSTEAFF
DNA: TGTGCCAGCAGTGCGCGGGACAGGGTAAGCACTGAAGCTTTCTTT

size: once
J: TRBJ1-5
V: TRBV9
D: .
CDR3: CARSVSLMTPPQHF
DNA: TGTGCCCGCAGCGTAAGCCTGATGACACCGCCCCAGCATTTT

size: many
J: TRBJ1-1
V: TRBV24-1
D: TRBD1
CDR3: CATSDYRGNTEAFF
DNA: TGTGCCACCAGTGACTACAGGGGGAACACTGAAGCTTTCTTT

size: .
J: TRBJ2-6
V: TRBV10-3
D: .
CDR3: CAISESQPGSGANVLTF
DNA: TGTGCCATCAGTGAGTCACAGCCGGGCTCTGGGGCCAACGTCCTGACTTTC

size: once
J: TRBJ2-7
V: TRBV7-2
D: .
CDR3: CASSLAGSYGQYF
DNA: TGTGCCAGCAGCTTGGCTGGCTCCTACGGGCAGTACTTC

size: many
J: TRBJ1-4
V: TRBV7-9
D: .
CDR3: CASSSGGTLDEKLFF
DNA: TGTGCCAGCAGCTCCGGAGGAACTTTAGATGAAAAACTGTTTTTT

size: .
J: TRBJ1-5
V: TRBV20-1
D: TRBD1
CDR3: CSARGGAGGRETQHF
DNA: TGCAGTGCCAGAGGCGGGGCAGGGGGCAGGGAGACCCAGCATTTT

size: .
J: TRBJ2-2
V: TRBV25-1
D: .
CDR3: CASSQDISGVRNTGELFF
DNA: TGTGCCAGCAGCCAAGATATCTCGGGTGTCAGGAACACCGGGGAGCTGTTTTTT

size: .
J: TRBJ2-6
V: TRBV2
D: TRBD1
CDR3: CASSEGTGYSGANVLTF
DNA: TGTGCCAGCAGTGAGGGGACAGGGTACTCTGGGGCCAACGTCCTGACTTTC

size: .
J: TRBJ2-5
V: TRBV20-1
D: TRBD2
CDR3: CSAVDRASGGAETQYF
DNA: TGCAGTGCCGTGGATCGGGCTAGCGGGGGGGCAGAGACCCAGTACTTC

size: .
J: TRBJ2-3
V: TRBV7-9
D: TRBD2
CDR3: CASSIGGAPTDTQYF
DNA: TGTGCCAGCTCCATCGGGGGGGCCCCCACAGATACGCAGTATTTT

size: .
J: TRBJ2-5
V: TRBV20-1
D: TRBD2
CDR3: CSARVGGLAGPTQYF
DNA: TGCAGTGCTAGAGTCGGAGGACTAGCGGGGCCGACCCAGTACTTC

size: few
J: TRBJ2-7
V: TRBV4-2
D: .
CDR3: CASSSLGEGPTYEQYF
DNA: TGTGCCAGCAGCTCCTTGGGCGAGGGGCCCACCTACGAGCAGTACTTC

size: once
J: TRBJ2-7
V: TRBV10-3
D: .
CDR3: CASSYAGPVYEQYF
DNA: TGTGCCAGCAGTTACGCCGGACCTGTTTACGAGCAGTACTTC

size: .
J: TRBJ2-7
V: TRBV2
D: TRBD2
CDR3: CASSPRSGISSYEQYF
DNA: TGCGCCAGCAGCCCCCGTAGCGGGATAAGCTCCTACGAGCAGTACTTC

size: few
J: TRBJ1-6
V: TRBV20-1
D: TRBD1
CDR3: CSTKTGAADSPLHF
DNA: TGCAGTACAAAAACAGGGGCAGCCGATTCACCCCTCCACTTT

size: many
J: TRBJ1-6
V: TRBV24-1
D: .
CDR3: CATSEGLNSPLHF
DNA: TGTGCCACCAGTGAAGGGTTAAATTCACCCCTCCACTTT

size: few
J: TRBJ1-5
V: TRBV7-6
D: TRBD1
CDR3: CASSFFRGGMGRETQHF
DNA: TGTGCCAGCAGCTTCTTCCGAGGGGGCATGGGGCGAGAGACCCAGCATTTT

size: .
J: TRBJ1-5
V: TRBV7-9
D: .
CDR3: CASGYGSNQPQHF
DNA: TGTGCCAGTGGCTACGGTAGCAATCAGCCCCAGCATTTT

size: .
J: TRBJ1-2
V: TRBV29-1
D: TRBD1
CDR3: CSLSQGANYGHTF
DNA: TGCAGCTTAAGCCAGGGGGCTAACTATGGCCACACCTTC